These T cell receptor beta chains were read from a single sample in a study of CD8 T cells in ankylosing spondylitis. Each CDR3 protein gets one entry after TCRdb re-called the 5' RACE reads with MiXCR. The sample contains about 30,000 distinct CDR3 sequences, 12% to 15% of which appear only once. Input material: blood. The origin of the receptors is a male donor with ankylosing spondylitis or in good health (not recorded which). CDR3s include the opening cysteine and the closing phenylalanine or tryptophan. Each record gives: J gene, D gene, clone size, V gene, CDR3 DNA, CDR3 protein. D genes are given only for firm matches. Only some rows state a clone size, as once, few, many or a class for expanded clones.

TRBJ2-1	-	-	TRBV7-9	TGTGCCAGCAGCTTACAACAGGCTTCCTACAATGAGCAGTTCTTC	CASSLQQASYNEQFF
TRBJ2-3	TRBD2	-	TRBV28	TGTGCCAGCAGTTCTAGCGGGAGGGCCCCAGATACGCAGTATTTT	CASSSSGRAPDTQYF
TRBJ1-1	-	-	TRBV3-1	TGTGCCAGCAGCCAAGGGACGGTCATGAACACTGAAGCTTTCTTT	CASSQGTVMNTEAFF
TRBJ2-1	TRBD2	few	TRBV15	TGTGCCACCAGCAGAGATCTAGTTAGCGGGGGGTTAAATGAGCAGTTCTTC	CATSRDLVSGGLNEQFF
TRBJ2-1	-	-	TRBV11-2	TGTGCCAGCAGCCTATTTCGGGGGGCCCGAGACGGTGAGCAGTTCTTC	CASSLFRGARDGEQFF
TRBJ1-4	TRBD1	few	TRBV25-1	TGTGCCAGCAGTGAATGGAGGGGGCGAAATGAAAAACTGTTTTTT	CASSEWRGRNEKLFF
TRBJ2-2	-	-	TRBV5-1	TGCGCCAGCAGCGCCCGGGCGAAGGCCTCGAACACCGGGGAGCTGTTTTTT	CASSARAKASNTGELFF
TRBJ2-3	-	-	TRBV20-1	TGCAGTGCTAGATTAAGACAAAGCACAGATACGCAGTATTTT	CSARLRQSTDTQYF
TRBJ2-7	-	many	TRBV5-1	TGCGCCAGCAGCAGAGTGCGCGTTGAAGACGAGCAGTACTTC	CASSRVRVEDEQYF
TRBJ1-1	-	few	TRBV7-2	TGTGCCAGCAGCTTAGCGCGGCTCAGGGTGAACACTGAAGCTTTCTTT	CASSLARLRVNTEAFF
TRBJ2-2	TRBD2	-	TRBV12-3/TRBV12-4	TGTGCCAGTCGGGTTGACAGGGTGAGCGGGAGGGCAACCGGGGAGCTGTTTTTT	CASRVDRVSGRATGELFF
TRBJ2-1	-	few	TRBV4-1	TGCGCCAGCAGGCGGGACAATGAGCAGTTCTTC	CASRRDNEQFF
TRBJ2-5	-	few	TRBV7-2	TGTGCCAGCAGCTTACGGGGGCTCCAAGAGACCCAGTACTTC	CASSLRGLQETQYF
TRBJ2-7	-	-	TRBV29-1	TGCAGCGTTGAGTTTGGGGGCAACGAGCAGTACTTC	CSVEFGGNEQYF
TRBJ1-1	-	-	TRBV25-1	TGTGCCAGCAGAGTTACCACTGAAGCTTTCTTT	CASRVTTEAFF
TRBJ2-2	-	few	TRBV5-1	TGCGCCAGCAGCTTGGGGCACAGAGACACCGGGGAGCTGTTTTTT	CASSLGHRDTGELFF
TRBJ1-1	-	few	TRBV25-1	TGTGCCAGCATCCTTAACCGGGAAGCTTTCTTT	CASILNREAFF
TRBJ2-2	-	few	TRBV7-3	TGTGCCAGCAGCTTAATTGGGAGGGAGCTGTTTTTT	CASSLIGRELFF
TRBJ1-6	-	-	TRBV28	TGTGCCAGCAGTTTGTCTCCGGGAGCCTATAATTCACCCCTCCACTTT	CASSLSPGAYNSPLHF
TRBJ2-3	-	-	TRBV24-1	TGTGCCACCAGTGATTTGAGTGAGGTCACAGATACGCAGTATTTT	CATSDLSEVTDTQYF
TRBJ2-7	-	-	TRBV27	TGTGCCAGCAGTTTATCAATGAAGGGGTACGAGCAGTACTTC	CASSLSMKGYEQYF
TRBJ2-2	-	once	TRBV29-1	TGCAGCGTTCCCGGGAACACCGGGGAGCTGTTTTTT	CSVPGNTGELFF
TRBJ2-2	-	many	TRBV4-3	TGCGCCAGCAGCCCCGGGACGGACAACACCGGGGAGCTGTTTTTT	CASSPGTDNTGELFF
TRBJ2-2	-	few	TRBV5-1	TGCGCCAGCAGGGGAGTTACGAACACCGGGGAGCTGTTTTTT	CASRGVTNTGELFF
TRBJ1-5	TRBD1	-	TRBV12-3/TRBV12-4	TGTGCCAGCAGTTCGGGACAGCATCAGCCCCAGCATTTT	CASSSGQHQPQHF
TRBJ2-3	TRBD2	-	TRBV7-2	TGTGCCAGCAGCTTAGACGGGAGGGTGGATACGCAGTATTTT	CASSLDGRVDTQYF
TRBJ2-2	TRBD2	few	TRBV20-1	TGCAGTGCCTCCGGGACTAGCGGGTTCGGGGAGCTGTTTTTT	CSASGTSGFGELFF
TRBJ2-2	TRBD1	few	TRBV14	TGTGCCAGCAGCCAAGGACAGGGGGCCACCGGGGAGCTGTTTTTT	CASSQGQGATGELFF
TRBJ2-3	-	many	TRBV7-2	TGTGCCAGCAGCTTATGGGGCCCCACAGATACGCAGTATTTT	CASSLWGPTDTQYF
TRBJ2-2	-	-	TRBV6-6	TGTGCCAGCAGTTACAGGACCACCGGGGAGCTGTTTTTT	CASSYRTTGELFF
TRBJ2-2	-	few	TRBV27	TGTGCCAGCAGTTTAAGGGGCAATACCGGGGAGCTGTTTTTT	CASSLRGNTGELFF
TRBJ2-3	-	few	TRBV7-8	TGTGCCAGCAGCTTAGCAGGGGGTTCGGGAGGTACAGATACGCAGTATTTT	CASSLAGGSGGTDTQYF
TRBJ2-3	-	-	TRBV29-1	TGCAGCGTTGGGCCCCTTAGCACAGATACGCAGTATTTT	CSVGPLSTDTQYF
TRBJ2-1	-	-	TRBV28	TGTGCCAGTAACGTCGGGGGCTCCTACAATGAGCAGTTCTTC	CASNVGGSYNEQFF
TRBJ2-2	-	-	TRBV19	TGTGCCAGCTCCAACACCGGGGAGCTGTTTTTT	CASSNTGELFF
TRBJ2-2	TRBD1	-	TRBV27	TGTGCCAGGACGAAAACAGGGGGCAACACCGGGGAGCTGTTTTTT	CARTKTGGNTGELFF
TRBJ1-1	-	-	TRBV29-1	TGCAGCGGCCTACTACAGAAAACGAACACTGAAGCTTTCTTT	CSGLLQKTNTEAFF
TRBJ2-1	-	-	TRBV28	TGTGCCAGCAAAGCGTCCTACAATGAGCAGTTCTTC	CASKASYNEQFF
TRBJ2-2	TRBD1	few	TRBV7-2	TGTGCCAGCAGCCTAGCCGGACAGGGCACCGGGGAGCTGTTTTTT	CASSLAGQGTGELFF
TRBJ2-1	-	-	TRBV20-1	TGCAGTGCTTTGGACGGGTACAATGAGCAGTTCTTC	CSALDGYNEQFF
TRBJ1-5	-	-	TRBV10-3	TGTGCCATCAGTGATGGTCTTAGCGGACAGCCCCAGCATTTT	CAISDGLSGQPQHF
TRBJ1-5	TRBD1	-	TRBV12-3/TRBV12-4	TGTGCCAGCAGTTTCGGGACAGGGGTCCAGCCCCAGCATTTT	CASSFGTGVQPQHF
TRBJ2-5	-	few	TRBV3-1	TGTGCCAGCAGCTTTATGGGGGGTTCCCAAGAGACCCAGTACTTC	CASSFMGGSQETQYF
TRBJ2-3	-	-	TRBV7-9	TGTGCCAGCAGCTTAAGGCTTCCCACGGCAGATACGCAGTATTTT	CASSLRLPTADTQYF
TRBJ2-3	TRBD1	few	TRBV4-2	TGTGCCAGCAGCCAAGATTTGGGACAGGGGGCAGATACGCAGTATTTT	CASSQDLGQGADTQYF
TRBJ2-1	-	-	TRBV5-1	TGCGCCAGCAGCTTAGGGGGGGGGACAAGGGTCGATGAGCAGTTCTTC	CASSLGGGTRVDEQFF
TRBJ1-2	-	-	TRBV29-1	TGCAGCGTTGTGAAGGGCAACTATGGCTACACCTTC	CSVVKGNYGYTF
TRBJ2-2	-	-	TRBV5-1	TGCGCCAGCATTGATTGGACCGGGGAGCTGTTTTTT	CASIDWTGELFF
TRBJ2-2	-	-	TRBV5-5	TGTGCCAGCAGCTTGAGGCTATCGAACACCGGGGAGCTGTTTTTT	CASSLRLSNTGELFF
TRBJ2-3	-	-	TRBV6-1	TGTGCCAGCAGTGAAATAGCAGTTAGCACAGATACGCAGTATTTT	CASSEIAVSTDTQYF
TRBJ2-5	TRBD1	few	TRBV29-1	TGCAGCGTCGGGACAGCCCAAGAGACCCAGTACTTC	CSVGTAQETQYF
TRBJ2-3	-	few	TRBV7-3	TGTGCCAGCAGCCTGCTAGGCGGTACGCAGTATTTT	CASSLLGGTQYF
TRBJ2-5	TRBD1	few	TRBV12-3/TRBV12-4	TGTGCCAGCAGGCCCGACAGGGGGCAAGAGACCCAGTACTTC	CASRPDRGQETQYF